This TCR beta chain was sequenced for a study of blood T cell repertoires in COVID-19. CDR1 is MNHEY and CDR2 is SMNVEV in the germline V gene (reference sequence). This CDR3 comprises 14 residues. V lost 0 bases to trimming and J lost 5 bases, with 10 bases between them. Using immunoSEQ multiplex PCR, the repertoire was profiled, and TCRdb retains in-frame clones only, with some absent. The table lists some 95,000 clones, approximately 86% of them singletons. The chain combines TRBV27 with TRBJ1-1, with D unclear. This TCR was recovered from a man older than 75 with active or convalescent COVID-19. The sequencing sample was made of peripheral blood. The CDR3 region is CASSLSLGGTEAFF. CDR3 DNA: TGTGCCAGCAGTTTATCGTTGGGCGGGACTGAAGCTTTCTTT.